Here is one T cell receptor beta chain with its context. Its antigen is not known. This specimen comes from a study of T cell responses to AZD1222 COVID-19 vaccine. Sequencing used immunoSEQ multiplex PCR; TCRdb keeps in-frame clones, though not all of them. The sample carries 180,000 or so clones, about 91% recorded once. Findings and limits, study-wide: Most donors were white British and more were female, and clonal diversity was possibly underestimated.

Trimming removed 4 bases at V and 0 bases at J, with 12 bases between. This CDR3 is built from 15 residues. Germline loops: CDR1 SEHNR, CDR2 FQNEAQ (reference sequence). The starting material was peripheral blood, obtained 28 days after the second AZD1222 dose. The receptor was isolated from an adult who received the AZD1222 COVID-19 vaccine. The chain couples TRBV7-9 to TRBJ1-2; D is uncertain. Here the CDR3 DNA reads TGTGCCAGCAGCTCATCGGCCGTAGCTAACTATGGCTACACCTTC. This translates into CASSSSAVANYGYTF.